Following are 7 T cell receptor beta chains from one sample sequenced in a study of regulatory T cells in long-lasting Graves disease. To make TCR beta libraries, researchers used iRepertoire HTBI primers and Arm-PCR of CDR3 regions. One entry per CDR3 protein, called by TCRdb with MiXCR from the multiplex PCR reads. The sample consists of some 230,000 distinct CDR3 sequences, approximately 20% of them appearing once. Time point: newly diagnosed GD, antithyroid drugs for less than 3 months. Isolated PBMC RNA provided the starting material for the TCR library. Sequencing used peripheral blood mononuclear cells (PBMCs), obtained at new diagnosis, from a patient treated with antithyroid drugs. These receptors were collected from a female donor with Graves disease.

This clonotype was detected many times. This sequence joins TRBV20-1 and TRBJ2-3; a possible D gene is TRBD2 (6 bases). The V gene lost 5 bases and the J gene lost 2 bases, with 17 bases spanning the gap. From germline, CDR1 is DFQATT and CDR2 SNEGSKA (reference sequence). The CDR3 runs to 15 residues. DNA of the CDR3: TGCAGTGCTGGGGGTAGGAGGGCAGTCACAGATACGCAGTATTTT. Encoded protein: CSAGGRRAVTDTQYF.

In this sample, this clonotype turned up once. A read error is likely here: a far larger clone is one base away. A read error is likely, as this CDR3 ends without the conserved phenylalanine or tryptophan. The chain is built from TRBV11-2 and TRBJ2-5; possibly TRBD2 for D (6 bases). CDR3 length: 14 amino acids. V lost 5 bases, J lost 5 bases, and 15 bases lay in between. Germline CDR1 SGHAT, CDR2 FQNNGV. The CDR3: CASSPYPGRETQYS. The DNA for the CDR3 is TGTGCCAGCAGCCCATACCCAGGGAGGGAGACCCAGTACTCC.

This chain links TRBV2 with TRBJ2-7; TRBD1 is a possible D gene (5 bases). V was pared by 2 bases and J by 2 bases, with 10 bases between. Germline V gene sequence: CDR1 SNHLY, CDR2 FYNNEI. The CDR3 is 14 amino acids. CDR3 sequence: CASSESDRTYEQYF. In DNA, the CDR3 is TGTGCCAGCAGTGAATCAGACAGAACCTACGAGCAGTACTTC.

Ten or more counts support this clonotype. The chain employs TRBV9 and TRBJ2-3; D is unclear. Trimming took off 2 bases at V and 5 bases at J, with 9 bases between the two ends. CDR3 size: 13 residues. The germline V gene encodes CDR1 SGDLS and CDR2 YYNGEE. As DNA, the CDR3 is TGTGCCAGCAGCGTCCCCCTGGGAGATACGCAGTATTTT. As protein: CASSVPLGDTQYF.

This clonotype was seen repeatedly, ten times or more. The chain employs TRBV5-6 and TRBJ2-5, with 7 bases lining up with TRBD2. The CDR3 contains 14 residues. The germline CDR1 and CDR2 sequences are SGHDT and YYEEEE. Losses at the gene ends were 4 bases for V and 0 bases for J; bases not matched to a gene: 3. CDR3 nucleotides: TGTGCCAGCAGCGCGAGCGGGAACCAAGAGACCCAGTACTTC. Translated, it gives CASSASGNQETQYF. Combining the CDR3 with reference TRBV5-6 and TRBJ2-5 gives the whole variable domain DAGVTQSPTHLIKTRGQQVTLRCSPKSGHDTVSWYQQALGQGPQFIFQYYEEEERQRGNFPDRFSGHQFPNYSSELNVNALLLGDSALYLCASSASGNQETQYFGPGTRLLVL.

This clonotype was detected many times. The chain combines TRBV29-1 with TRBJ2-1, with TRBD2 matching 11 bases. The CDR3 extends over 13 amino acids. Germline CDR1 reads SQVTM; CDR2 reads ANQGSEA. J lost 9 bases, V lost 7 bases, and 8 bases had no gene match. The CDR3 region is CSATTSGIGEQFF. The CDR3 DNA sequence: TGCAGCGCAACGACTAGCGGGATTGGTGAGCAGTTCTTC.

In its sample, this clonotype was seen many times. The chain combines TRBV25-1 with TRBJ2-5; D call uncertain. V was pared by 0 bases and J by 0 bases, with 2 bases between. Germline V gene data show CDR1 as MGHDK and CDR2 as SYGVNS. The CDR3 runs 13 residues. CDR3 sequence reads: CASSEYNQETQYF. The CDR3 nucleotides are TGTGCCAGCAGTGAATACAACCAAGAGACCCAGTACTTC.